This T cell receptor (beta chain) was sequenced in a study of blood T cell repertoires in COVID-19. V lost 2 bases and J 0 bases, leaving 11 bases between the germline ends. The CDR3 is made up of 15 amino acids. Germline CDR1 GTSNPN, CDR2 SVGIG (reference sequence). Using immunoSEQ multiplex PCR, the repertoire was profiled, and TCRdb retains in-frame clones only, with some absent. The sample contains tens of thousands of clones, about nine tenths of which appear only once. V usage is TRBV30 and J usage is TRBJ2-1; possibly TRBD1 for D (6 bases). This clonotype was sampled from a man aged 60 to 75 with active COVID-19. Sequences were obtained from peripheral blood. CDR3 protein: CAWSPGTPSYNEQFF. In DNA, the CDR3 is TGTGCCTGGAGTCCCGGGACACCCTCCTACAATGAGCAGTTCTTC.